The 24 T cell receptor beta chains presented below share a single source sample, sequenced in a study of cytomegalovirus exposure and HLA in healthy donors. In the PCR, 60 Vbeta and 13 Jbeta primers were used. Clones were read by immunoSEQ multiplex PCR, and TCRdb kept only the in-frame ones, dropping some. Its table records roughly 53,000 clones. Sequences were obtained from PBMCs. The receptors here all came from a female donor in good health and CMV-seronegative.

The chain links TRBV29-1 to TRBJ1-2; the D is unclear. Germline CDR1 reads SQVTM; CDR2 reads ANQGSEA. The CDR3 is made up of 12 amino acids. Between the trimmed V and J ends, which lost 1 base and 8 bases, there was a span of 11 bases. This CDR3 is CSVEVGGWGYTF. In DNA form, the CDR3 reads TGCAGCGTTGAAGTAGGCGGCTGGGGCTACACCTTC.

CDR3 residues: CASSYEPPMTGPVGKLFF. The CDR3 nucleotides are TGTGCCAGCAGTTATGAGCCCCCGATGACAGGGCCTGTTGGAAAACTGTTTTTT. The gene calls are TRBV6-9 and TRBJ1-4, with TRBD1 matching over 7 bases. Germline CDR1 reads MNHGY; CDR2 reads SVAAGI. This CDR3 spans 18 amino acids. V was clipped by 2 bases and J by 10 bases; unmatched bases: 19.

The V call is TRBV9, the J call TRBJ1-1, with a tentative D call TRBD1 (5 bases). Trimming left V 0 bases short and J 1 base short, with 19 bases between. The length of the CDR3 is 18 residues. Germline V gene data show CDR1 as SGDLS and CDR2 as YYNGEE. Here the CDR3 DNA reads TGTGCCAGCAGCGTAGGATACGGCCCGACAGCAAAGAACACTGAAGCTTTCTTT. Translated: CASSVGYGPTAKNTEAFF.

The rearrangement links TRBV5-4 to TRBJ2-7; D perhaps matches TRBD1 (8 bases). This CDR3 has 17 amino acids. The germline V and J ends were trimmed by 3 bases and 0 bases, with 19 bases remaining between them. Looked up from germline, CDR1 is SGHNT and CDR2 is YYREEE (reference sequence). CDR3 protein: CASSSGQARGGSYEQYF. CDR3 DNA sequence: TGTGCCAGCAGCTCGGGACAGGCCAGGGGGGGCTCCTACGAGCAGTACTTC.

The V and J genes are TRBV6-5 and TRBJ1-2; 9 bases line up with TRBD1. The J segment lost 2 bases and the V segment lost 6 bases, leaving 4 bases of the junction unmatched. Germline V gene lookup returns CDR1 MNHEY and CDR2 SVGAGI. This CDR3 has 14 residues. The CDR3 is CASSQDRGNYGYTF. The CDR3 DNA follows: TGTGCCAGCAGCCAAGACAGGGGGAACTATGGCTACACCTTC.

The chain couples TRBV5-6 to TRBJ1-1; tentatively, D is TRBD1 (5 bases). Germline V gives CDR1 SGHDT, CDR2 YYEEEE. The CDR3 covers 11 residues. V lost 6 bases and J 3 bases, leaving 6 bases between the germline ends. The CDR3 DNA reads TGTGCCAGCATACAGGACACTGAAGCTTTCTTT. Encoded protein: CASIQDTEAFF.

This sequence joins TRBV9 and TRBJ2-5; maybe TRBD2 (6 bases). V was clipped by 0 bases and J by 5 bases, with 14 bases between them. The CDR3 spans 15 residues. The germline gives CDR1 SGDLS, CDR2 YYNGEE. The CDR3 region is CASSVGGAGGETQYF. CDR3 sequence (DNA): TGTGCCAGCAGCGTAGGAGGGGCAGGAGGGGAGACCCAGTACTTC. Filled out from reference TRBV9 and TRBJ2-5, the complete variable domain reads DSGVTQTPKHLITATGQRVTLRCSPRSGDLSVYWYQQSLDQGLQFLIQYYNGEERAKGNILERFSAQQFPDLHSELNLSSLELGDSALYFCASSVGGAGGETQYFGPGTRLLVL.

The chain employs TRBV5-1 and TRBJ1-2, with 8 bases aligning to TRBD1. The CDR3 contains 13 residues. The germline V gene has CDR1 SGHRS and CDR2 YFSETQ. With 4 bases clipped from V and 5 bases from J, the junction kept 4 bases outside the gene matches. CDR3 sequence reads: CASSQRTGYGYTF. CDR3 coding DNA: TGCGCCAGCAGCCAGCGGACAGGGTATGGCTACACCTTC. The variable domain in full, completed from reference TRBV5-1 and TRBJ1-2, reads KAGVTQTPRYLIKTRGQQVTLSCSPISGHRSVSWYQQTPGQGLQFLFEYFSETQRNKGNFPGRFSGRQFSNSRSEMNVSTLELGDSALYLCASSQRTGYGYTFGSGTRLTVV.

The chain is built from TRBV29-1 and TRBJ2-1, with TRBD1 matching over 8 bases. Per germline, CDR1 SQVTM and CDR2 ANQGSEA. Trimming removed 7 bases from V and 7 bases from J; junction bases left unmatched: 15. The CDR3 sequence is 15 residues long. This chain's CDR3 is CSAGSKTGARNEQFF. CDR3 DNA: TGCAGCGCCGGAAGTAAGACAGGGGCCCGGAATGAGCAGTTCTTC.

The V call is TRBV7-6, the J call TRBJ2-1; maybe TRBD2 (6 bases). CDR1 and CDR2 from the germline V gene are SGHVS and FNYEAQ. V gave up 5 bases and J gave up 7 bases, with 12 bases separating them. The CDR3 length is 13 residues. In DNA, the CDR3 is TGTGCCAGCAGCCTCGCTGGGGGGAATGAGCAGTTCTTC. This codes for CASSLAGGNEQFF.

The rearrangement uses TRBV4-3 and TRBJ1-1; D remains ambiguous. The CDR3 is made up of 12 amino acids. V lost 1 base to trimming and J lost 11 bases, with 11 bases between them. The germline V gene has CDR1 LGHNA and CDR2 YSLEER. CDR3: CASSQVGRSAFF. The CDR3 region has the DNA TGCGCCAGCAGCCAAGTTGGCAGATCGGCTTTCTTT.

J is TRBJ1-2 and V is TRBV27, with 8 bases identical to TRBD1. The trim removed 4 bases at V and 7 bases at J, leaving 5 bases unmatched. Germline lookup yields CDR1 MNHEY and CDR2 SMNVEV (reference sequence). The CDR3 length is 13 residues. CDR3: CASSSNRGGGYTF. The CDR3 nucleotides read TGTGCCAGCAGTTCAAACAGGGGGGGTGGCTACACCTTC.

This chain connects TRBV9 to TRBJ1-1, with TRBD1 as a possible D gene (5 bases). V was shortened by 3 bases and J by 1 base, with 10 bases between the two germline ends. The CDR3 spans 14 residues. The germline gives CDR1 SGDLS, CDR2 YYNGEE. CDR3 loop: CASSAVGGNTEAFF. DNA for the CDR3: TGTGCCAGCAGCGCGGTGGGGGGGAACACTGAAGCTTTCTTT.

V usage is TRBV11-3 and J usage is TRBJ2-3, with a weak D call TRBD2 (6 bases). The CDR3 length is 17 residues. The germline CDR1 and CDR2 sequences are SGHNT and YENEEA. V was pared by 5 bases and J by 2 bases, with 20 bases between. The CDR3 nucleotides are TGTGCCAGCAGCCGCAGATCGACAGCGGGCCCCACAGATACGCAGTATTTT. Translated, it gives CASSRRSTAGPTDTQYF. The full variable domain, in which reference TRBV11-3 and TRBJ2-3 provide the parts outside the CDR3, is EAGVVQSPRYKIIEKKQPVAFWCNPISGHNTLYWYLQNLGQGPELLIRYENEEAVDDSQLPKDRFSAERLKGVDSTLKIQPAELGDSAVYLCASSRRSTAGPTDTQYFGPGTRLTVL.

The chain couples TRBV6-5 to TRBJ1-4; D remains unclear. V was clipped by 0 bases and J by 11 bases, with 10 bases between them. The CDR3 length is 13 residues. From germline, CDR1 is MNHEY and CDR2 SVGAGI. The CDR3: CASSYSNGQKLFF. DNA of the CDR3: TGTGCCAGCAGTTACTCGAATGGGCAGAAACTGTTTTTT.

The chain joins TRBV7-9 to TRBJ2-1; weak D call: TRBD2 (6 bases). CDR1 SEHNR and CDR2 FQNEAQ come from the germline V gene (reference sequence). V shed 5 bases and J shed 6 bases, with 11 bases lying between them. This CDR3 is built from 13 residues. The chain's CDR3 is CASSPDYRNEQFF. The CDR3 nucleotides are TGTGCCAGCAGCCCGGACTATCGCAATGAGCAGTTCTTC.

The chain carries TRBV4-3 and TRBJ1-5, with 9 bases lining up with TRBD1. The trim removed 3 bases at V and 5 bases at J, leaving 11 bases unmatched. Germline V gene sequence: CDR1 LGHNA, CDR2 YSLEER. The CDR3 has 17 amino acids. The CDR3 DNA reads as TGCGCCAGCAGCCAGGGTTTCGGGACAGGGACATATCAGCCCCAGCATTTT. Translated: CASSQGFGTGTYQPQHF.

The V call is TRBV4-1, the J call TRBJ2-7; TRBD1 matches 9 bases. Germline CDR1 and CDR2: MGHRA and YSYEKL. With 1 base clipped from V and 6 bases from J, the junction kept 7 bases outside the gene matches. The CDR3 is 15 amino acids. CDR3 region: CASSQVRGQGREQYF. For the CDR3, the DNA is TGCGCCAGCAGCCAAGTCCGGGGACAGGGTCGCGAGCAGTACTTC.

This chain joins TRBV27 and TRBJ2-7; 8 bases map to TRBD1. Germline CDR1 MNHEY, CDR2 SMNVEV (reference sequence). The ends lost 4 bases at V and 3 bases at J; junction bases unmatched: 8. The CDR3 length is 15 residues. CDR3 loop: CASSSSTGASYEQYF. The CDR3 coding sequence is TGTGCCAGCAGTTCCTCGACAGGGGCTAGCTACGAGCAGTACTTC.

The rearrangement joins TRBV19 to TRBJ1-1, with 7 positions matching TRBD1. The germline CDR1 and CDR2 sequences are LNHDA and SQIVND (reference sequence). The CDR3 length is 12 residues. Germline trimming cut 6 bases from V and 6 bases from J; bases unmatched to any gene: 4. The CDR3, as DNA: TGTGCCAGTAGACTCCAGGGGGCTGAAGCTTTCTTT. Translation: CASRLQGAEAFF. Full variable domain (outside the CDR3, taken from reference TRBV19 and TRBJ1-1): DGGITQSPKYLFRKEGQNVTLSCEQNLNHDAMYWYRQDPGQGLRLIYYSQIVNDFQKGDIAEGYSVSREKKESFPLTVTSAQKNPTAFYLCASRLQGAEAFFGQGTRLTVV.

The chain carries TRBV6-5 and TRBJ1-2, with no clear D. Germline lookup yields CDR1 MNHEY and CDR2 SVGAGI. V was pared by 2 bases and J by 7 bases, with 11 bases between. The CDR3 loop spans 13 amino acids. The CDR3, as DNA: TGTGCCAGCAGTTACGGAGGGAAGGGTGGCTACACCTTC. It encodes CASSYGGKGGYTF.

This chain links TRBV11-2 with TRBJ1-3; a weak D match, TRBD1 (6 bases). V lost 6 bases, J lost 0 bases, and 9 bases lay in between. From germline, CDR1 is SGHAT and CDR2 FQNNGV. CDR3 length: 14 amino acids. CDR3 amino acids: CASRDRSSGNTIYF. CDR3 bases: TGTGCCAGCAGAGACAGGAGCTCTGGAAACACCATATATTTT.

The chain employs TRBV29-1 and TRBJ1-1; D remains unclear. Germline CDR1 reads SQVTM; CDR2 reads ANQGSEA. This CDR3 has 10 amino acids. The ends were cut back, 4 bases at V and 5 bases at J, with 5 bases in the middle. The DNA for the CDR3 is TGCAGCGTTGTAGCGACTGAAGCTTTCTTT. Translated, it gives CSVVATEAFF.

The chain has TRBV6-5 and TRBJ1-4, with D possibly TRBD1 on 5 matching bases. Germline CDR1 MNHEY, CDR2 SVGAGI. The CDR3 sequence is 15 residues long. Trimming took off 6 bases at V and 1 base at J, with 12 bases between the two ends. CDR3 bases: TGTGCCAGCAGAGGGGCGCAGGGAACTAATGAAAAACTGTTTTTT. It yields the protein CASRGAQGTNEKLFF.